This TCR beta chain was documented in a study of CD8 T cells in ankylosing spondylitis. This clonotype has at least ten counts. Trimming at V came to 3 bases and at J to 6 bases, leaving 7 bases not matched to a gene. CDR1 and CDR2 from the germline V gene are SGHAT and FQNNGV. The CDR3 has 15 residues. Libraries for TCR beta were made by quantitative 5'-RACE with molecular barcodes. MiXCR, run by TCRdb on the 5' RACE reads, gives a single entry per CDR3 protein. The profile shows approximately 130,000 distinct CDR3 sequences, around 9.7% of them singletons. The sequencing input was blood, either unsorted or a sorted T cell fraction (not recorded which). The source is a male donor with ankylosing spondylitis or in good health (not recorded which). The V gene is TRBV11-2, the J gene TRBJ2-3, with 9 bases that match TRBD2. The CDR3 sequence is CASSLAGGPPDTQYF. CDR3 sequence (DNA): TGTGCCAGCAGCTTGGCGGGAGGGCCACCCGATACGCAGTATTTT.